Given below is one T cell receptor (beta chain) in context. Repertoires were generated with immunoSEQ multiplex PCR, while TCRdb's copy carries only in-frame clones and drops some. This table holds 55,000 to 65,000 clones, roughly four fifths found once. The germline gives CDR1 KGHDR, CDR2 SFDVKD. This CDR3 comprises 16 residues. V was clipped by 3 bases and J by 0 bases; unmatched bases: 3. The data were taken from a study of blood T cell repertoires in COVID-19. Looking at the study overall: The United States, Italy and Spain were the sources of the acute and convalescent COVID-19 samples.

This receptor was taken from a man aged 55 to 70 with acute or convalescent COVID-19. The sample taken for sequencing was peripheral blood. The V gene is TRBV24-1, the J gene TRBJ1-3, with TRBD1 identical over 8 bases. The CDR3 DNA reads as TGTGCCACCAGTGATCATGGGACAGGCTCTGGAAACACCATATATTTT. This gives the protein CATSDHGTGSGNTIYF.